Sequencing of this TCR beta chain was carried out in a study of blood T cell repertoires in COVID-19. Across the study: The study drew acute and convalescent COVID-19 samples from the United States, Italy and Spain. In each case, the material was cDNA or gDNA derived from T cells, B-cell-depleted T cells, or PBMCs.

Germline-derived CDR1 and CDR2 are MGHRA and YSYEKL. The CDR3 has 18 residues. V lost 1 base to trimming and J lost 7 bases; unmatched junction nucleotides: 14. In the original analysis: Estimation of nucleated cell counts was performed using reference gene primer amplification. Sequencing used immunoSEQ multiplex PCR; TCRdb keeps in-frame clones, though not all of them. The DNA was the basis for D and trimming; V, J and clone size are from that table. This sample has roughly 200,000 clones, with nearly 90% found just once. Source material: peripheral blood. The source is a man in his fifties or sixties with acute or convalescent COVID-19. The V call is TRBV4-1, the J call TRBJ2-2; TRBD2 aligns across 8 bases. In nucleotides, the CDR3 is TGCGCCAGCAGCCAAGTCAACAGCGGGAGCCTCGGGGGCGGGGAGCTGTTTTTT. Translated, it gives CASSQVNSGSLGGGELFF.